The rows below give T cell receptor beta chains drawn from one sample of a study of blood T cell repertoires in COVID-19. Generated by immunoSEQ multiplex PCR, the TCRdb table keeps only in-frame clones and is missing some. The data show 90,000 to 120,000 clones, 65% to 80% seen once. Sample: peripheral blood. The receptors here all came from a man between 65 and 85 years old with acute or convalescent COVID-19. CDR3s include the opening cysteine and the closing phenylalanine or tryptophan. A D gene is named only where the DNA matches it firmly. For some rows the clone size is stated as once, few or many, or as a class when expanded; others skip it.

d_call: TRBD1
j_call: TRBJ2-7
v_call: TRBV19
clone_size: -
cdr3_nt: TGTGCCAGTAGTAGGGCTACAGGGGGCAGCTACGAGCAGTACTTC
cdr3_aa: CASSRATGGSYEQYF

d_call: -
j_call: TRBJ1-5
v_call: TRBV2
clone_size: -
cdr3_nt: TGTGCCAGCGCCCACGAGGGCTCCGGCTTCCATCAGCCCCAGCATTTT
cdr3_aa: CASAHEGSGFHQPQHF

d_call: -
j_call: TRBJ1-2
v_call: TRBV6-2/TRBV6-3
clone_size: once
cdr3_nt: TGTGCCAGCAGTCCGGACTATGGCTACACCTTC
cdr3_aa: CASSPDYGYTF

d_call: -
j_call: TRBJ1-1
v_call: TRBV12-3/TRBV12-4
clone_size: -
cdr3_nt: TGTGCCAGCAGTTATATTACGCGAGAAGCTTTCTTT
cdr3_aa: CASSYITREAFF

d_call: TRBD1
j_call: TRBJ2-3
v_call: TRBV5-8
clone_size: -
cdr3_nt: TGTGCCAGCAGCTCCGGGACAGGGGCCAGCACAGATACGCAGTATTTT
cdr3_aa: CASSSGTGASTDTQYF

d_call: TRBD1
j_call: TRBJ2-2
v_call: TRBV6-6
clone_size: -
cdr3_nt: TGTGCCACCCCCGGACAGGGCGTAAACACCGGGGAGCTGTTTTTT
cdr3_aa: CATPGQGVNTGELFF

d_call: -
j_call: TRBJ1-5
v_call: TRBV6-1
clone_size: -
cdr3_nt: TGTGCCAGCAGTGAAATAGGGGATAGCAATCAGCCCCAGCATTTT
cdr3_aa: CASSEIGDSNQPQHF

d_call: TRBD1
j_call: TRBJ1-1
v_call: TRBV6-5
clone_size: -
cdr3_nt: TGTGCCAGCAGTTACCAGGGGGAAAACACTGAAGCTTTCTTT
cdr3_aa: CASSYQGENTEAFF

d_call: TRBD1
j_call: TRBJ1-2
v_call: TRBV19
clone_size: few
cdr3_nt: TGTGCCAGTAGTATAGAATCCGGACAGGGCTTCGGTGGCTACACCTTC
cdr3_aa: CASSIESGQGFGGYTF

d_call: TRBD1
j_call: TRBJ2-7
v_call: TRBV11-3
clone_size: -
cdr3_nt: TGTGCCAGCAGCTTGGGTGACAGGGGGCAGGACGAGCAGTACTTC
cdr3_aa: CASSLGDRGQDEQYF

d_call: -
j_call: TRBJ2-1
v_call: TRBV3-1/TRBV3-2
clone_size: -
cdr3_nt: TGTGCCAGCAGCCAACAGGCCTACAATGAGCAGTTCTTC
cdr3_aa: CASSQQAYNEQFF

d_call: -
j_call: TRBJ2-7
v_call: TRBV3-1/TRBV3-2
clone_size: few
cdr3_nt: TGTGCCAGCAGCCAACTCCCGGGGGACTACGAGCAGTACTTC
cdr3_aa: CASSQLPGDYEQYF

d_call: TRBD2
j_call: TRBJ2-1
v_call: TRBV15
clone_size: -
cdr3_nt: TGTGCCACCAGCAGAGATTACGGGGGGACCTACAATGAGCAGTTCTTC
cdr3_aa: CATSRDYGGTYNEQFF

d_call: -
j_call: TRBJ1-2
v_call: TRBV29-1
clone_size: -
cdr3_nt: TGCAGCGCGGGCGCAGACTTTAACTATGGCTACACCTTC
cdr3_aa: CSAGADFNYGYTF